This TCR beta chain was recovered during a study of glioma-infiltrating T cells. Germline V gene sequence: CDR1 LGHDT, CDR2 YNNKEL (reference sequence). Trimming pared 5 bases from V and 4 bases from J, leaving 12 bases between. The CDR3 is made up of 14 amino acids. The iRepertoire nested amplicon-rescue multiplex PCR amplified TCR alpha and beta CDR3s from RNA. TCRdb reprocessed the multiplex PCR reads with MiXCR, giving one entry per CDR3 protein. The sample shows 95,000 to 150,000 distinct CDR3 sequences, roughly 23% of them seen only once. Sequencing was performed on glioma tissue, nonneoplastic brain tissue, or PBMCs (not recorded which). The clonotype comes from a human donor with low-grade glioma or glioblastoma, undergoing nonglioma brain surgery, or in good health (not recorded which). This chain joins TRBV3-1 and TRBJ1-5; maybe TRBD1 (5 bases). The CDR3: CASSTAGRNQPQHF. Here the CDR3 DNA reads TGTGCCAGCAGCACGGCAGGGCGGAATCAGCCCCAGCATTTT.